One sample yielded the 17 T cell receptor beta chains listed below, sequenced in a study of cytomegalovirus exposure and HLA in healthy donors. PCR primers comprised 60 Vbeta and 13 Jbeta primers. Generated by immunoSEQ multiplex PCR, the TCRdb table keeps only in-frame clones and is missing some. This table has around 82,000 clones, about four fifths appearing once. Source material: PBMCs. Receptor source: a male donor in good health and CMV-seropositive.

The chain recombines TRBV14 with TRBJ2-3, with 11 bases lining up with TRBD2. Trimming removed 2 bases from V and 2 bases from J; junction bases left unmatched: 3. The CDR3 is 16 residues long. Germline V gene sequence: CDR1 SGHDN, CDR2 FVKESK. The CDR3 sequence is CASSQRLAGFTDTQYF. The CDR3 nucleotides are TGTGCCAGCAGCCAAAGACTAGCGGGATTCACAGATACGCAGTATTTT.

This clone was seen more than once but under ten times. The CDR3 bases are TGTGCCAGCAGTGACCCGGGTTTCAACACTGAAGCTTTCTTT. It encodes CASSDPGFNTEAFF. This chain links TRBV2 with TRBJ1-1; D unclear. Trimming took 3 bases from V and 2 from J, leaving 10 bases between them. The CDR3 sequence is 14 residues long. Germline V lookup: CDR1 SNHLY, CDR2 FYNNEI.

This rearrangement joins TRBV7-9 to TRBJ2-7; D is possibly TRBD1 (8 bases). The CDR3 totals 17 residues. V gave up 3 bases and J gave up 5 bases, with 23 bases separating them. Germline values: CDR1 SEHNR, CDR2 FQNEAQ (reference sequence). CDR3 bases: TGTGCCAGCAGCTTGGGGGGGCCCAGGGGGCGATTCGACGAGCAGTACTTC. Its protein product is CASSLGGPRGRFDEQYF.

This chain uses TRBV15 with TRBJ2-7; TRBD2 is a possible D gene (5 bases). Trimming stripped 1 base from V and 1 base from J, with 8 bases between. The CDR3 covers 14 residues. Germline CDR1 reads LNHNV; CDR2 reads YYDKDF (reference sequence). In DNA, the CDR3 is TGTGCCACCAGCAGAGTACGAGGGTCCTACGAGCAGTACTTC. It translates to CATSRVRGSYEQYF.

The chain recombines TRBV27 with TRBJ2-1, with 8 bases matching TRBD2. Looked up from germline, CDR1 is MNHEY and CDR2 is SMNVEV (reference sequence). With 8 bases clipped from V and 6 bases from J, the junction kept 18 bases outside the gene matches. CDR3 length equals 17 residues. The CDR3 region has the DNA TGTGCCAGCGGTGACTCCGGCCCGGGAGGGCCCCCCAATGAGCAGTTCTTC. This sequence encodes CASGDSGPGGPPNEQFF.

The V call is TRBV6-5, the J call TRBJ2-2, with D unclear. Trimming took 5 bases from V and 8 from J, leaving 12 bases between them. CDR3 length equals 13 residues. The germline V gene has CDR1 MNHEY and CDR2 SVGAGI. Written as DNA, the CDR3 is TGTGCCAGCAGTACGACCTTGAGGGGGGAGCTGTTTTTT. It codes for CASSTTLRGELFF.

This chain links TRBV19 with TRBJ2-7, with 8 bases that match TRBD2. Germline CDR1 LNHDA, CDR2 SQIVND (reference sequence). The J segment lost 3 bases and the V segment lost 6 bases, leaving 10 bases of the junction unmatched. CDR3 length: 15 amino acids. The CDR3 spells CASRTGTRGDYEQYF. CDR3 bases: TGTGCCAGTAGGACCGGGACTAGGGGGGACTACGAGCAGTACTTC. Variable domain in full (rest from reference TRBV19 and TRBJ2-7): DGGITQSPKYLFRKEGQNVTLSCEQNLNHDAMYWYRQDPGQGLRLIYYSQIVNDFQKGDIAEGYSVSREKKESFPLTVTSAQKNPTAFYLCASRTGTRGDYEQYFGPGTRLTVT.

The chain joins TRBV7-2 to TRBJ1-5; possibly TRBD1 for D (5 bases). Germline CDR1 reads SGHTA; CDR2 reads FQGNSA. V lost 5 bases to trimming and J lost 4 bases, with 15 bases between them. The CDR3 extends over 15 amino acids. As DNA, the CDR3 is TGTGCCAGCAGCAGACAGAGCGGAGGGAATCAGCCCCAGCATTTT. Encoded protein: CASSRQSGGNQPQHF. Full variable domain (rest looked up from reference TRBV7-2 and TRBJ1-5): GAGVSQSPSNKVTEKGKDVELRCDPISGHTALYWYRQSLGQGLEFLIYFQGNSAPDKSGLPSDRFSAERTGGSVSTLTIQRTQQEDSAVYLCASSRQSGGNQPQHFGDGTRLSIL.

This clone was detected only once. This chain uses TRBV5-1 with TRBJ2-5; D remains unclear. The J call may be in error: the DNA end matches TRBJ2-7 better. The CDR3 runs to 12 residues. The germline V gene has CDR1 SGHRS and CDR2 YFSETQ. CDR3 amino acids: CASSLGAYEQYF. The DNA for the CDR3 is TGCGCCAGCAGCTTGGGGGCGTACGAGCAGTACTTC.

The V and J genes are TRBV5-1 and TRBJ1-2, with D uncertain. The length of the CDR3 is 13 residues. Germline V gene lookup returns CDR1 SGHRS and CDR2 YFSETQ. With 0 bases removed from V and 13 bases from J, the gap between germline ends came to 16 bases. The CDR3 here is CASSLAESPECTF. CDR3 sequence (DNA): TGCGCCAGCAGCTTGGCCGAAAGCCCGGAGTGCACCTTC.

The chain links TRBV5-5 to TRBJ2-7; TRBD1 agrees at 7 bases. CDR1 and CDR2 (germline): SGHKS, YYEKEE (reference sequence). Losses at the gene ends were 0 bases for V and 6 bases for J; bases not matched to a gene: 6. The CDR3 sequence is 14 residues long. The CDR3 coding sequence is TGTGCCAGCAGCTTGGATAGGGGGCATCTCGAGCAGTACTTC. Protein product: CASSLDRGHLEQYF.

The chain combines TRBV9 with TRBJ2-1; 10 bases are shared with TRBD2. The CDR3 consists of 15 residues. Trimming removed 3 bases from V and 7 bases from J; junction bases left unmatched: 7. Germline V gene lookup returns CDR1 SGDLS and CDR2 YYNGEE. CDR3 loop: CASSAGLAVSNEQFF. The CDR3 coding sequence is TGTGCCAGCAGCGCTGGACTAGCGGTGTCTAATGAGCAGTTCTTC.

The chain joins TRBV6-4 to TRBJ2-1, with D perhaps matching TRBD2 (6 bases). Trimming took off 3 bases at V and 9 bases at J, with 6 bases between the two ends. This CDR3 has 11 amino acids. Germline V gives CDR1 MRHNA, CDR2 SNTAGT. This CDR3 is CASSEGGEQFF. CDR3 DNA: TGTGCCAGCAGTGAGGGAGGTGAGCAGTTCTTC.

This clone was observed a few times. This sequence joins TRBV4-1 and TRBJ1-2, with TRBD1 matching over 9 bases. J was trimmed by 5 bases and V by 1 base; bases with no gene match: 14. Per the germline V gene, CDR1 is MGHRA and CDR2 is YSYEKL. The CDR3 is 18 amino acids. This CDR3 reads CASSQGLRMGQGKYGYTF. The CDR3 DNA follows: TGCGCCAGCAGCCAAGGACTAAGAATGGGACAGGGAAAGTATGGCTACACCTTC.

The chain combines TRBV7-9 with TRBJ1-2, with D unclear. Trimming took off 0 bases at V and 8 bases at J, with 7 bases between the two ends. The CDR3 has 12 residues. CDR1 and CDR2 (germline): SEHNR, FQNEAQ (reference sequence). The CDR3 nucleotides read TGTGCCAGCAGCTTAGCAGCCTCGGGCTACACCTTC. As protein: CASSLAASGYTF.

This chain links TRBV19 with TRBJ2-7; D is possibly TRBD1 (7 bases). The germline CDR1 and CDR2 sequences are LNHDA and SQIVND (reference sequence). The CDR3 runs to 14 residues. V lost 3 bases, J lost 1 base, and 10 bases lay in between. The CDR3 DNA is TGTGCCAGTAGTATCGCGGGACAGTCCTACGAGCAGTACTTC. Its translation is CASSIAGQSYEQYF.

The rearrangement links TRBV15 to TRBJ1-1; no definite D call. The germline V gene has CDR1 LNHNV and CDR2 YYDKDF (reference sequence). The CDR3 spans 12 residues. V lost 0 bases and J lost 7, with 6 bases in between. The CDR3 region is CATSRDRIEAFF. The CDR3 DNA follows: TGTGCCACCAGCAGAGATAGAATTGAAGCTTTCTTT.